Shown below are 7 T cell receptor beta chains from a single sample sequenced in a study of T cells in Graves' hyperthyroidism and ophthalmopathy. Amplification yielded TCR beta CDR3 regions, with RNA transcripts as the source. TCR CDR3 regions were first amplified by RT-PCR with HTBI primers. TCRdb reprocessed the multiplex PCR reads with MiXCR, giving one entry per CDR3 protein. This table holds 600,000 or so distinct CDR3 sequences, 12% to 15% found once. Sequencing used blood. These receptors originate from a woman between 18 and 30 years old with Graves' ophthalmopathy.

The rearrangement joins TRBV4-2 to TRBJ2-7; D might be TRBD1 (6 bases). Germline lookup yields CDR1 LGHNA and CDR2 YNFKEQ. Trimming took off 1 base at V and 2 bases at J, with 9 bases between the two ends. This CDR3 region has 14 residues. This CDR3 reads CASSQGGQTYEQYF. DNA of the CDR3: TGTGCCAGCAGCCAAGGAGGACAGACCTACGAGCAGTACTTC.

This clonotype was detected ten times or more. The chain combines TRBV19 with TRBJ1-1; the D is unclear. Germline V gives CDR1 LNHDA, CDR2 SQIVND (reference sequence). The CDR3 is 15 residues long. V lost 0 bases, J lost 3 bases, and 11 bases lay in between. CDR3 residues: CASSIEAGRDTEAFF. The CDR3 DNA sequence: TGTGCCAGTAGTATAGAGGCAGGAAGGGACACTGAAGCTTTCTTT.

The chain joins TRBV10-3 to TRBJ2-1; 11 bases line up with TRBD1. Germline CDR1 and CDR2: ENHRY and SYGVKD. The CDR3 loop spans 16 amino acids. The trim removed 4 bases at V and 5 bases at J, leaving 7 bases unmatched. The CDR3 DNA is TGTGCCATCAGTGCCTCGGGACAGGGGGTTGACAATGAGCAGTTCTTC. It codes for CAISASGQGVDNEQFF.

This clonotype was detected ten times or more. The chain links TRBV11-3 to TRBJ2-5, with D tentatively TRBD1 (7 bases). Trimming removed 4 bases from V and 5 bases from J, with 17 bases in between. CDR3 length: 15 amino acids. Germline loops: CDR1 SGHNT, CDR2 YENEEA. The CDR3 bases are TGTGCCAGCAGCTCGGGGGACAGCCGGTGGGAGACCCAGTACTTC. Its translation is CASSSGDSRWETQYF.

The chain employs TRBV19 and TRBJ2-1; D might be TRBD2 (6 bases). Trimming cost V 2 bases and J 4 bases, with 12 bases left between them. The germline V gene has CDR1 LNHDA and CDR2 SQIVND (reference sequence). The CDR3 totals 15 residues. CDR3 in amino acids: CASSIPGVGYNEQFF. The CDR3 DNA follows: TGTGCCAGTAGTATACCGGGGGTTGGATACAATGAGCAGTTCTTC.

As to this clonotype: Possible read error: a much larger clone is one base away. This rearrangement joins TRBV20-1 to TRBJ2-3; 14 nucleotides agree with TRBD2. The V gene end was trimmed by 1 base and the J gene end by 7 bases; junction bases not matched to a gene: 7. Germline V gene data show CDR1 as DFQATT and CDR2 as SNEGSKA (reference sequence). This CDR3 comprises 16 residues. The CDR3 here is CSARAGLAGVRHTQYF. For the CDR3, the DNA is TGCAGTGCTAGAGCGGGACTAGCGGGAGTGCGACATACGCAGTATTTT.

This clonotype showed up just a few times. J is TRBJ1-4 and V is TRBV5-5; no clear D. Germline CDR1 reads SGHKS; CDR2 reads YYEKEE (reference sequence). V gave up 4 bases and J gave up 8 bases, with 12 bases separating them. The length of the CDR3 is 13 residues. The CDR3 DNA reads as TGTGCCAGCAGCCAGATTCCTGTCGAAAAACTGTTTTTT. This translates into CASSQIPVEKLFF. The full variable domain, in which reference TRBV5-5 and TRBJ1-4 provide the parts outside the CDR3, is DAGVTQSPTHLIKTRGQQVTLRCSPISGHKSVSWYQQVLGQGPQFIFQYYEKEERGRGNFPDRFSARQFPNYSSELNVNALLLGDSALYLCASSQIPVEKLFFGSGTQLSVL.